This T cell receptor beta chain was identified during a study of Graves' ophthalmopathy and Graves' hyperthyroidism. Broader study findings: The study's model predicted ophthalmopathy progression at 70.59% sensitivity and about 72% specificity.

The CDR3 has 17 residues. V gave up 5 bases and J gave up 4 bases, with 20 bases separating them. Germline values: CDR1 SGHVS, CDR2 FQNEAQ. RNA transcripts yielded amplified TCR beta CDR3 regions. HTBI-primed first-round RT-PCR preceded second-round multiplex PCR. TCRdb processed the multiplex PCR reads anew with MiXCR; each CDR3 protein has one entry. The repertoire holds some 380,000 distinct CDR3 sequences, 15% seen once, with around 7% in the top ten. Stable hyperthyroidism was defined by absence of ophthalmopathy within 18 months of follow-up. For this clonotype: Antigen unknown.

J is TRBJ2-2 and V is TRBV7-8; D possibly corresponds to TRBD1 (5 bases). The sequenced sample consisted of peripheral blood. This TCR came from a woman between 18 and 30 years old with stable Graves' hyperthyroidism. Here the CDR3 reads CASSAYGNGAPTGELFF. The CDR3, as DNA: TGTGCCAGCAGCGCCTATGGAAATGGGGCACCCACCGGGGAGCTGTTTTTT.